These 26 T cell receptor beta chains were sequenced from one sample in a study of vaccination and CD4 T cells after COVID-19. TCRdb processed the PCR reads anew with MiXCR; each CDR3 protein has one entry. Of about 31,000 distinct CDR3 sequences listed, around 49% are singletons. This sample's time point: late sampling 161 to 241 days after vaccination in a few convalescent patients. The sample in question was CD4+ T cells from blood, obtained about 7 months after SARS-CoV-2 vaccination. Source of these receptors: a human donor who had recovered from COVID-19.

This clonotype was counted once. V is TRBV5-1 and J is TRBJ2-7; unclear D gene. The CDR3 totals 14 residues. CDR1 is SGHRS and CDR2 is YFSETQ in the germline V gene. V dropped 0 bases and J dropped 2 bases, with 9 bases sitting between them. The CDR3 protein is CASSLEAEAYEQYF. The CDR3 coding sequence is TGCGCCAGCAGCTTGGAGGCAGAAGCCTACGAGCAGTACTTC. The complete variable domain, with remaining parts taken from reference TRBV5-1 and TRBJ2-7, reads KAGVTQTPRYLIKTRGQQVTLSCSPISGHRSVSWYQQTPGQGLQFLFEYFSETQRNKGNFPGRFSGRQFSNSRSEMNVSTLELGDSALYLCASSLEAEAYEQYFGPGTRLTVT.

This clonotype has a single count. The chain recombines TRBV28 with TRBJ2-7, with D unclear. Per the germline V gene, CDR1 is MDHEN and CDR2 is SYDVKM. V lost 7 bases to trimming and J lost 5 bases, with 12 bases between them. CDR3 length equals 12 residues. CDR3 coding DNA: TGTGCCAGCACCACCACCAAACACGAGCAGTACTTC. Residues: CASTTTKHEQYF.

This clonotype was seen more than once but under ten times. The CDR3 is CAISESVGVGQQETQYF. The CDR3 DNA reads as TGTGCCATCAGTGAGTCTGTAGGGGTGGGACAGCAAGAGACCCAGTACTTC. The rearrangement links TRBV10-3 to TRBJ2-5; 7 bases match TRBD1. With 0 bases clipped from V and 2 bases from J, the junction kept 9 bases outside the gene matches. Germline V gene data show CDR1 as ENHRY and CDR2 as SYGVKD. This CDR3 is 17 amino acids long.

The chain joins TRBV4-1 to TRBJ1-1; 7 positions agree with TRBD1. The CDR3 extends over 16 amino acids. Trimming removed 1 base from V and 2 bases from J; junction bases left unmatched: 7. The germline CDR1 and CDR2 sequences are MGHRA and YSYEKL. In nucleotides, the CDR3 is TGCGCCAGCAGCCAAGTTGGGGGGACAGAAAACACTGAAGCTTTCTTT. Translated, it gives CASSQVGGTENTEAFF.

This chain uses TRBV2 with TRBJ2-5, with TRBD1 matching over 9 bases. The CDR3 length is 15 residues. Germline V gives CDR1 SNHLY, CDR2 FYNNEI. Unmatched junction bases numbered 10, after V lost 7 bases and J lost 4 bases. The CDR3 loop is CASIRGQGGRETQYF. The CDR3 nucleotides are TGTGCCAGCATACGGGGACAGGGAGGGAGAGAGACCCAGTACTTC. The full variable domain, with the rest looked up from reference TRBV2 and TRBJ2-5, is EPEVTQTPSHQVTQMGQEVILRCVPISNHLYFYWYRQILGQKVEFLVSFYNNEISEKSEIFDDQFSVERPDGSNFTLKIRSTKLEDSAMYFCASIRGQGGRETQYFGPGTRLLVL.

The chain has TRBV20-1 and TRBJ1-5, with TRBD1 identical over 9 bases. Germline loops: CDR1 DFQATT, CDR2 SNEGSKA (reference sequence). Trimming at V came to 7 bases and at J to 5 bases, leaving 3 bases not matched to a gene. The CDR3 spans 12 residues. DNA of the CDR3: TGCAGTGTGACAGGGGGAGATCAGCCCCAGCATTTT. Translated, it gives CSVTGGDQPQHF.

The chain carries TRBV11-2 and TRBJ1-2; D is perhaps TRBD1 (5 bases). Germline V gene data show CDR1 as SGHAT and CDR2 as FQNNGV. The CDR3 length is 15 residues. Trimming shortened V by 2 bases and J by 8 bases, and 18 bases separated the two germline ends. In DNA form, the CDR3 reads TGTGCCAGCAGCTTATATGCAGGGAGAGGTATGGGCTACACCTTC. This gives the protein CASSLYAGRGMGYTF.

The V call is TRBV6-1, the J call TRBJ1-6, with D unresolved. This CDR3 has 13 residues. The V end was cut by 6 bases, the J end by 7 bases, with 10 bases between. The germline V gene encodes CDR1 MNHNS and CDR2 SASEGT. The CDR3 protein is CASSETINSPLHF. The CDR3 nucleotides read TGTGCCAGCAGCGAGACCATCAATTCACCCCTCCACTTT.

The chain employs TRBV20-1 and TRBJ1-5, with D possibly matching TRBD1 (5 bases). The ends were cut back, 5 bases at V and 3 bases at J, with 11 bases in the middle. Per germline, CDR1 DFQATT and CDR2 SNEGSKA (reference sequence). The CDR3 consists of 13 residues. CDR3 loop: CSAGGGVNQPQHF. In DNA form, the CDR3 reads TGCAGTGCTGGCGGGGGGGTCAATCAGCCCCAGCATTTT.

The chain has TRBV20-1 and TRBJ2-7; 9 bases fit TRBD2. The CDR3 totals 13 residues. V was pared by 5 bases and J by 4 bases, with 6 bases of the junction left unmatched. Germline CDR1 is DFQATT and CDR2 is SNEGSKA (reference sequence). CDR3 loop: CSAVAGAKYEQYF. CDR3 bases: TGCAGTGCTGTAGCGGGAGCGAAGTACGAGCAGTACTTC.

This chain joins TRBV20-1 and TRBJ2-7, with D possibly being TRBD1 (6 bases). This CDR3 has 12 amino acids. The V end was cut by 2 bases, the J end by 3 bases, with 8 bases between. The germline gives CDR1 DFQATT, CDR2 SNEGSKA (reference sequence). The DNA for the CDR3 is TGCAGTGCTAGACAGGGGTACTACGAGCAGTACTTC. Its protein product is CSARQGYYEQYF.

CDR3 sequence: CASSLRRDRGFYSNQPQHF. CDR3 bases: TGTGCCAGCAGTTTACGCCGGGACAGGGGGTTCTATAGCAATCAGCCCCAGCATTTT. V gene TRBV28 combines with J gene TRBJ1-5, with 11 bases identical to TRBD1. This CDR3 has 19 amino acids. The junction had 9 bases not matched to a gene; V was cut back by 2 bases and J by 0 bases. The V gene's germline CDR1 is MDHEN and CDR2 SYDVKM. Looking up the rest from reference TRBV28 and TRBJ1-5 gives the full variable domain: DVKVTQSSRYLVKRTGEKVFLECVQDMDHENMFWYRQDPGLGLRLIYFSYDVKMKEKGDIPEGYSVSREKKERFSLILESASTNQTSMYLCASSLRRDRGFYSNQPQHFGDGTRLSIL.

This chain uses TRBV6-1 with TRBJ1-1; no reliable D call. V lost 6 bases and J lost 0, with 14 bases in between. CDR3 length: 15 residues. Germline values: CDR1 MNHNS, CDR2 SASEGT. The CDR3 bases are TGTGCCAGCAGCCTTGAAGACCGATTGAACACTGAAGCTTTCTTT. Translated, it gives CASSLEDRLNTEAFF.

The rearrangement uses TRBV7-6 and TRBJ1-1; D is undetermined. Germline lookup yields CDR1 SGHVS and CDR2 FNYEAQ. CDR3 length: 15 amino acids. The V and J ends lost 5 bases and 4 bases respectively, with 17 bases between them. The DNA of the CDR3 is TGTGCCAGCAGCCCTTATGTGTATCGGGGCACTGAAGCTTTCTTT. Translating gives CASSPYVYRGTEAFF.

The table lists this clonotype with a few counts. V is TRBV15 and J is TRBJ1-5; a possible D gene is TRBD1 (5 bases). V dropped 2 bases and J dropped 6 bases, with 20 bases sitting between them. Germline lookup yields CDR1 LNHNV and CDR2 YYDKDF (reference sequence). This CDR3 is 17 amino acids long. The CDR3 coding sequence is TGTGCCACCAGCAGACTCTTGGGGCAGGGTGGTAGTCAGCCCCAGCATTTT. It codes for CATSRLLGQGGSQPQHF. Based on the CDR3 plus reference TRBV15 and TRBJ1-5, the full variable domain is DAMVIQNPRYQVTQFGKPVTLSCSQTLNHNVMYWYQQKSSQAPKLLFHYYDKDFNNEADTPDNFQSRRPNTSFCFLDIRSPGLGDTAMYLCATSRLLGQGGSQPQHFGDGTRLSIL.

This chain uses TRBV28 with TRBJ1-6; the D is unclear. Germline V lookup: CDR1 MDHEN, CDR2 SYDVKM. The CDR3 totals 15 residues. The V end lost 1 base, the J end lost 8 bases, and 12 bases lay between the germline ends. The CDR3, as DNA: TGTGCCAGCAGTTTATCGGGAGGGAGGCATTCACCCCTCCACTTT. It is translated as CASSLSGGRHSPLHF.

The genes are TRBV6-1 and TRBJ1-1, with D unresolved. CDR1 MNHNS and CDR2 SASEGT come from the germline V gene. V was pared by 7 bases and J by 3 bases, with 18 bases between. This CDR3 spans 15 amino acids. This chain's CDR3 is CASIPDTSGDTEAFF. The CDR3 bases are TGTGCCAGCATTCCAGACACCTCGGGTGACACTGAAGCTTTCTTT.

This clonotype was found a few times. The chain links TRBV7-9 to TRBJ2-3, with 8 bases identical to TRBD2. The junction had 7 bases not matched to a gene; V was cut back by 4 bases and J by 1 base. Germline V gene lookup returns CDR1 SEHNR and CDR2 FQNEAQ (reference sequence). The CDR3 spans 16 residues. The CDR3 here is CASSYPSGGGTDTQYF. In DNA form, the CDR3 reads TGTGCCAGCAGCTACCCCTCGGGGGGGGGCACAGATACGCAGTATTTT.

The chain carries TRBV7-2 and TRBJ2-2; D may be TRBD1 (6 bases). Deletions cut 1 base from V and 6 bases from J, with 15 bases between. From germline, CDR1 is SGHTA and CDR2 FQGNSA. This CDR3 is 16 amino acids long. The CDR3 reads CASSLEARGNPGELFF. The CDR3, as DNA: TGTGCCAGCAGCTTAGAGGCCAGGGGTAATCCCGGGGAGCTGTTTTTT.

This chain links TRBV20-1 with TRBJ1-1; 7 positions match TRBD1. The trim removed 3 bases at V and 4 bases at J, leaving 17 bases unmatched. Looked up from germline, CDR1 is DFQATT and CDR2 is SNEGSKA (reference sequence). There are 17 residues in the CDR3. Here the CDR3 reads CSARRPPGQIGATEAFF. The CDR3 nucleotides read TGCAGTGCTAGGCGCCCTCCGGGACAGATAGGGGCCACTGAAGCTTTCTTT.

In this sample, this clonotype turned up a few times. The V call is TRBV21-1, the J call TRBJ2-7; the D call in the table, TRBD2, was not verified against the DNA. TRBV21-1 is described as a pseudogene. The CDR3 totals 13 residues. The CDR3 loop is CASSKDERDEQYF. CDR3 coding DNA: TGTGCCAGCAGCAAAGATGAGAGGGACGAGCAGTACTTC.

This chain's CDR3 is CSWGTGTGTDTQYF. The CDR3 DNA reads as TGCAGTTGGGGCACCGGGACTGGCACAGATACGCAGTATTTT. The chain is built from TRBV20-1 and TRBJ2-3; tentative D call: TRBD2 (6 bases). V was cut by 8 bases and J by 1 base, with 16 bases left in between. CDR3 length: 14 residues. From germline, CDR1 is DFQATT and CDR2 SNEGSKA (reference sequence).

V and J are TRBV7-3 and TRBJ2-1; D not resolved. Germline assignment: CDR1 SGHTA and CDR2 FQGTGA. This CDR3 is 15 amino acids long. V dropped 5 bases and J dropped 0 bases, with 11 bases sitting between them. CDR3 bases: TGTGCCAGCAGCCCCATAGAAAGCTCCTACAATGAGCAGTTCTTC. Protein sequence: CASSPIESSYNEQFF.

This clonotype occurred once. The V gene is TRBV6-2 or TRBV6-3, the J gene TRBJ2-7; D is ambiguous. The V and J ends lost 7 bases and 0 bases respectively, with 7 bases between them. This CDR3 is 12 amino acids long. Germline assignment: CDR1 MNHEY and CDR2 SVGEGT. CDR3 nucleotide sequence: TGTGCCAGCACAAGCTCCTCCTACGAGCAGTACTTC. It translates to CASTSSSYEQYF.

The sample holds a few counts of this clonotype. V is TRBV2 and J is TRBJ2-7; unclear D gene. Trimming stripped 6 bases from V and 3 bases from J, with 9 bases between. The length of the CDR3 is 12 residues. The germline V gene encodes CDR1 SNHLY and CDR2 FYNNEI. CDR3 nucleotides: TGTGCCAGCAGGGGGTATGGCTACGAGCAGTACTTC. This gives the protein CASRGYGYEQYF.

This chain joins TRBV21-1 and TRBJ1-1. TRBV21-1 constitutes a pseudogene. The CDR3 runs to 15 residues. The CDR3 DNA follows: TGTGCCAGCAGCGGGGAACATATTGAGGGTGCTGAAGCTTTCTTT. It translates to CASSGEHIEGAEAFF.